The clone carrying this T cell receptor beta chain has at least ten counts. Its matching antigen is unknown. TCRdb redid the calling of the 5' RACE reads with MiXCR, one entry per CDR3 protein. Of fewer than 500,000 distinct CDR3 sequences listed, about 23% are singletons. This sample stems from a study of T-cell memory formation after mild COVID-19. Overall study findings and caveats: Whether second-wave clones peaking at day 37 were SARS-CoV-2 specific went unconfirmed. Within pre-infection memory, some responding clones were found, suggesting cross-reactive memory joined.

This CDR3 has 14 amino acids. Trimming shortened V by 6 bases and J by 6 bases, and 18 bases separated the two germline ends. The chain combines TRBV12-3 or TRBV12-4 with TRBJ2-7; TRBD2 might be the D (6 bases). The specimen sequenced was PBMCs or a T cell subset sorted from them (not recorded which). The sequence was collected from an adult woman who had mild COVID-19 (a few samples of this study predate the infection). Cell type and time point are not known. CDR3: CASSPFPQEGEQYF. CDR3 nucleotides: TGTGCCAGCAGCCCCTTTCCCCAGGAGGGCGAGCAGTACTTC.